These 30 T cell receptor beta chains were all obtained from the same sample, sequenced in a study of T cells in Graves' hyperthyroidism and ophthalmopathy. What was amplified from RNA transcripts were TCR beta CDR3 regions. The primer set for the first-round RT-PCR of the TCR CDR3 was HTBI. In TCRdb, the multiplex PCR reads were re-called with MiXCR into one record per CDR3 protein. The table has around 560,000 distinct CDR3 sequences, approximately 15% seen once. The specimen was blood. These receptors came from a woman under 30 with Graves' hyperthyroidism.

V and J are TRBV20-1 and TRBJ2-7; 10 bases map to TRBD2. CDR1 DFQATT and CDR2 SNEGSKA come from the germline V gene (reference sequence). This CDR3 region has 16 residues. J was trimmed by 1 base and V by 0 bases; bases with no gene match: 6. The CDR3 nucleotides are TGCAGTGCTAGAGATGTACTAGCGGGGATGTCCTACGAGCAGTACTTC. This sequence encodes CSARDVLAGMSYEQYF.

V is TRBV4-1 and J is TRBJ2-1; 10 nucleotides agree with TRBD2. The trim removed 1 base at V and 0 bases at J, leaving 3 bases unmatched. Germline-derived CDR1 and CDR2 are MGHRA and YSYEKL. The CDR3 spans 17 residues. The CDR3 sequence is CASSQGIAGGSYNEQFF. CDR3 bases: TGCGCCAGCAGCCAAGGGATAGCGGGGGGCTCCTACAATGAGCAGTTCTTC.

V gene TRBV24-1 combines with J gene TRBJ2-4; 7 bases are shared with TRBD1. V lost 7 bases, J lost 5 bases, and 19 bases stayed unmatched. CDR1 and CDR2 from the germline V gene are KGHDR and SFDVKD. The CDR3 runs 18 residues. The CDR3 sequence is CATREPAGGLASENIQYF. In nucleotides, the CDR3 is TGTGCCACCAGGGAGCCAGCAGGGGGTTTGGCCTCCGAAAACATTCAGTACTTC.

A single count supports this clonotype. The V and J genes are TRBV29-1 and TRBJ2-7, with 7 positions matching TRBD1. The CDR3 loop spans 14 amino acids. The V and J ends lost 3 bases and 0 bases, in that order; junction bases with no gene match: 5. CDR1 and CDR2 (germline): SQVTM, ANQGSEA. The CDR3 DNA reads TGCAGCGTTGATTCGGGACAGAGCTCCTACGAGCAGTACTTC. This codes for CSVDSGQSSYEQYF.

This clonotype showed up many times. In DNA, the CDR3 is TGTGCCAGCAGTTACCAGGCAGTAGCGGGGTACCAGCAGTACTTC. Protein sequence: CASSYQAVAGYQQYF. V and J are TRBV6-5 and TRBJ2-7; 8 bases align to TRBD2. Trimming at V came to 2 bases and at J to 8 bases, leaving 11 bases not matched to a gene. CDR1 and CDR2 from the germline V gene are MNHEY and SVGAGI. The CDR3 extends over 15 amino acids.

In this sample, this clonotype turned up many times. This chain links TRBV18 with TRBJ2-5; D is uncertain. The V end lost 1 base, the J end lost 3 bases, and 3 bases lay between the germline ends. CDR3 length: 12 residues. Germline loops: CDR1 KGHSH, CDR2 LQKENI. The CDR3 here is CASSPLEETQYF. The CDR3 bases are TGTGCCAGCTCACCACTGGAAGAGACCCAGTACTTC.

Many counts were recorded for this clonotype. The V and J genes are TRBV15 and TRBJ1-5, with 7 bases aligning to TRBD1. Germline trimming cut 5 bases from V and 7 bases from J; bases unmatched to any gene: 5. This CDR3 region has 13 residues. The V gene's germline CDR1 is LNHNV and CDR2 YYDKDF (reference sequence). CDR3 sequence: CATSGDRLQPQHF. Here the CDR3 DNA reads TGTGCCACCAGCGGGGACAGACTGCAGCCCCAGCATTTT.

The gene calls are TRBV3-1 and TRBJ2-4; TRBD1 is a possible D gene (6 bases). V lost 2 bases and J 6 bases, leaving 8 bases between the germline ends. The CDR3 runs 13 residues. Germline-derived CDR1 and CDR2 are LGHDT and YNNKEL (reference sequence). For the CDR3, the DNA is TGTGCCAGCAGCCAACAGGGGCTAAACATTCAGTACTTC. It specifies CASSQQGLNIQYF.

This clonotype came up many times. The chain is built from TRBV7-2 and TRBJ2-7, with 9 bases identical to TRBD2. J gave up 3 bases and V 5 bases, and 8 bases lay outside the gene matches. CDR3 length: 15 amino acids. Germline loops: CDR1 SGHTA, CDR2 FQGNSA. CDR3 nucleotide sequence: TGTGCCAGCAGCACCCGGACTAGCGCCATCTACGAGCAGTACTTC. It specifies CASSTRTSAIYEQYF.

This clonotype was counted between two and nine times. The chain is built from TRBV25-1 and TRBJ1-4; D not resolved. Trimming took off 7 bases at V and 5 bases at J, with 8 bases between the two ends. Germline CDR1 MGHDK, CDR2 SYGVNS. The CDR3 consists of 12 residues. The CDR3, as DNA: TGTGCCAGCACCGGAAAGAATGAAAAACTGTTTTTT. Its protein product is CASTGKNEKLFF.

This CDR3 is CAISESPNEQFF. CDR3 DNA: TGTGCCATCAGTGAGTCGCCGAATGAGCAGTTCTTC. The V and J genes are TRBV10-3 and TRBJ2-1; D uncertain. The V end was cut by 0 bases, the J end by 7 bases, with 4 bases between. The CDR3 runs to 12 residues. Germline CDR1 and CDR2: ENHRY and SYGVKD.

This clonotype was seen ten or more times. CDR3 residues: CAWRGTGVNEQFF. The CDR3 DNA is TGTGCCTGGAGAGGGACAGGGGTCAATGAGCAGTTCTTC. The rearrangement links TRBV30 to TRBJ2-1, with TRBD1 matching 10 bases. The CDR3 consists of 13 residues. CDR1 is GTSNPN and CDR2 is SVGIG in the germline V gene (reference sequence). J was trimmed by 6 bases and V by 3 bases; bases with no gene match: 2.

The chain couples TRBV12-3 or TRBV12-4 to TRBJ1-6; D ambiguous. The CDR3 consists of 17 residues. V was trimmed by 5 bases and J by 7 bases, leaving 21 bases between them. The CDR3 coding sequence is TGTGCCAGCAGTCCGGGTCCTAGAGGGCTGAGAAATTCACCCCTCCACTTT. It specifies CASSPGPRGLRNSPLHF.

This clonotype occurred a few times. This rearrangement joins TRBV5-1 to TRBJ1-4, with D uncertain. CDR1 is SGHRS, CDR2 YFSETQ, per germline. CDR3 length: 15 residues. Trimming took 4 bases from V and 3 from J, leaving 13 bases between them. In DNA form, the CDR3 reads TGCGCCAGCAGCCCCATTTTGGGGTCTAATGAAAAACTGTTTTTT. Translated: CASSPILGSNEKLFF.

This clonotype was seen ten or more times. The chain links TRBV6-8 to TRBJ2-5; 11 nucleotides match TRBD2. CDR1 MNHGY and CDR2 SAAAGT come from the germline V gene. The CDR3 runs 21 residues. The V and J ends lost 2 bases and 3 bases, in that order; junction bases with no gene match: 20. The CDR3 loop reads CASSYLTQRLAGKGGEETQYF. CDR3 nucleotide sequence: TGTGCCAGCAGTTACCTGACCCAACGACTAGCGGGGAAAGGGGGAGAAGAGACCCAGTACTTC.

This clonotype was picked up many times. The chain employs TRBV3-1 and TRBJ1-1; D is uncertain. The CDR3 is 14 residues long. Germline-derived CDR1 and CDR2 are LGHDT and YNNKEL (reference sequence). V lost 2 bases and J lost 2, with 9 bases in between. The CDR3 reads CASSQYRYNTEAFF. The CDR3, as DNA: TGTGCCAGCAGCCAATACAGATACAACACTGAAGCTTTCTTT. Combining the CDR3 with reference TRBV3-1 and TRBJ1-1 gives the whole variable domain DTAVSQTPKYLVTQMGNDKSIKCEQNLGHDTMYWYKQDSKKFLKIMFSYNNKELIINETVPNRFSPKSPDKAHLNLHINSLELGDSAVYFCASSQYRYNTEAFFGQGTRLTVV.

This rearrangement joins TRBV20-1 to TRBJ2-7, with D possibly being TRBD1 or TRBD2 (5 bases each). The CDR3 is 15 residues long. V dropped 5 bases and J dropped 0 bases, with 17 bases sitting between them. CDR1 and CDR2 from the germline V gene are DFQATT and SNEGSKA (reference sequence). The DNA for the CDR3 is TGCAGTGCTGGGACCGGGACGCCGAGCTCCTACGAGCAGTACTTC. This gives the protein CSAGTGTPSSYEQYF.

The CDR3 DNA is TGTGCCAGCAGCTTATGGTTGAGCGACAGGACAGATACGCAGTATTTT. It specifies CASSLWLSDRTDTQYF. The chain couples TRBV11-2 to TRBJ2-3; D might be TRBD1 (6 bases). V lost 2 bases, J lost 3 bases, and 15 bases lay in between. The CDR3 covers 16 residues. Germline CDR1 SGHAT, CDR2 FQNNGV.

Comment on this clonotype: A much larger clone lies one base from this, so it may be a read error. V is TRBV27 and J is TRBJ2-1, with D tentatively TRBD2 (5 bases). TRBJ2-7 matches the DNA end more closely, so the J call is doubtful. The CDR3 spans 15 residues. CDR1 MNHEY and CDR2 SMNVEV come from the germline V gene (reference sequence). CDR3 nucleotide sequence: TGTGCCAGCAGTTTACGAGGGAGTAACTACAATGAGCAGTACTTC. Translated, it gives CASSLRGSNYNEQYF.

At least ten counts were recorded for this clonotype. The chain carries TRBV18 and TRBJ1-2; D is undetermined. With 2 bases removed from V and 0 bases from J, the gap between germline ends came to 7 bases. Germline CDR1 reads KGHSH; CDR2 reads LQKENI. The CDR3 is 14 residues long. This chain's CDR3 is CASSPAQTNYGYTF. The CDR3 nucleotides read TGTGCCAGCTCACCAGCCCAGACTAACTATGGCTACACCTTC.

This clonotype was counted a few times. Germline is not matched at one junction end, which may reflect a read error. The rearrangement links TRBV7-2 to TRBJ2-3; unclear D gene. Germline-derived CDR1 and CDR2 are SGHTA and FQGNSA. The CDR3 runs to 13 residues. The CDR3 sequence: CASNLVHADTQYF. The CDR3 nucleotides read TGTGCCAGCAACTTAGTACATGCGGATACGCAGTATTTT.

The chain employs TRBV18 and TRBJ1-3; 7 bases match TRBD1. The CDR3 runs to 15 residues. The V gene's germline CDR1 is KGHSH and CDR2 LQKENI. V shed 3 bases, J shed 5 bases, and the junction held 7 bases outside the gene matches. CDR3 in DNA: TGTGCCAGCTCACCTGAGGCAGGGGGAAGAAACACCATATATTTT. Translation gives CASSPEAGGRNTIYF.

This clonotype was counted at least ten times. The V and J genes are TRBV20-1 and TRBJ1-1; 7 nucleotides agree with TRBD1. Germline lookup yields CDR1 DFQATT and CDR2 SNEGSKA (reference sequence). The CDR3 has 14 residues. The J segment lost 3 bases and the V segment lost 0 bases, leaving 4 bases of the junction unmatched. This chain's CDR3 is CSAREEGQHTEAFF. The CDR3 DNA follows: TGCAGTGCTAGAGAGGAGGGACAGCACACTGAAGCTTTCTTT.

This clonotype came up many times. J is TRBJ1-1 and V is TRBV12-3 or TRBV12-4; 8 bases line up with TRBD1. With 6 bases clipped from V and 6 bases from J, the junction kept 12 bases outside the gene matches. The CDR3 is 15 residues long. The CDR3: CASSPLQGAVAEAFF. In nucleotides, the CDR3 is TGTGCCAGCAGCCCACTTCAGGGGGCTGTCGCTGAAGCTTTCTTT.

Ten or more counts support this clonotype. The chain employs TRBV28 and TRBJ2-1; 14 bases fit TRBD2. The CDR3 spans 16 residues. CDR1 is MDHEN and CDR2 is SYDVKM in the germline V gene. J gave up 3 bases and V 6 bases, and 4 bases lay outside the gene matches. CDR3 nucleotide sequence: TGTGCCAGCAGCTGGGGACTAGCGGGAGTCTACAATGAGCAGTTCTTC. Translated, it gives CASSWGLAGVYNEQFF.

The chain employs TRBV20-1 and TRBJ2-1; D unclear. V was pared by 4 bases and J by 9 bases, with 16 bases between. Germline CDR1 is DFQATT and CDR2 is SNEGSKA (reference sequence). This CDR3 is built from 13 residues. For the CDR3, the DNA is TGCAGTGCTATACTAAGCAGTATTGGTGAGCAGTTCTTC. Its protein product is CSAILSSIGEQFF.

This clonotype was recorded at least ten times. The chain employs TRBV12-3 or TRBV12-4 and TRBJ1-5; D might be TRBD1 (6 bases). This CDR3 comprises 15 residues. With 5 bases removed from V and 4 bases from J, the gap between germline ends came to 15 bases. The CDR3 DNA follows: TGTGCCAGCAGTCCCCCGGAAGGGGGTAATCAGCCCCAGCATTTT. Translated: CASSPPEGGNQPQHF.

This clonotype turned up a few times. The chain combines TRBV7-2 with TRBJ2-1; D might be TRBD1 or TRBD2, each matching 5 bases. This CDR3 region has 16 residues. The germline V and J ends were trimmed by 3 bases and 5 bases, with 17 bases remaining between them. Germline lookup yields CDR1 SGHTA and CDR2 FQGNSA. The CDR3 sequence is CASSLVQGPRNNEQFF. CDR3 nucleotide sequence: TGTGCCAGCAGCTTGGTCCAGGGACCTCGTAACAATGAGCAGTTCTTC.

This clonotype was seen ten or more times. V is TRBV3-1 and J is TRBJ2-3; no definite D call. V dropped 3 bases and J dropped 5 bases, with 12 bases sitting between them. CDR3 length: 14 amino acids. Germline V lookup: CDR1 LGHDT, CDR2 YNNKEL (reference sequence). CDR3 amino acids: CASSHWTLGDTQYF. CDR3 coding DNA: TGTGCCAGCAGCCACTGGACCTTAGGAGATACGCAGTATTTT.

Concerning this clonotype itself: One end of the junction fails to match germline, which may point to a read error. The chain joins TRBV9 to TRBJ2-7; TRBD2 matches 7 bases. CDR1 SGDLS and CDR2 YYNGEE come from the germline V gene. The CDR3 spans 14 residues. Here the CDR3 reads CASSVDGEGYVQYF. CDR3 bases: TGTGCCAGCAGCGTAGATGGGGAGGGATACGTGCAGTACTTC.